These 32 T cell receptor beta chains originate from one sample sequenced in a study of T cell changes during pregnancy in multiple sclerosis. This table comes from immunoSEQ multiplex PCR, and its TCRdb copy is limited to in-frame clones, with some not included. The data contain some 71,000 clones, about 91% of them singletons. The sequenced sample was CD4+ T cells from peripheral blood mononuclear cells, obtained in the third trimester of pregnancy. The source of these receptors is a female donor in good health, enrolled as a control in a pregnancy study.

The chain couples TRBV30 to TRBJ2-5; 8 bases are shared with TRBD2. V shed 0 bases, J shed 4 bases, and the junction held 10 bases outside the gene matches. The germline V gene encodes CDR1 GTSNPN and CDR2 SVGIG (reference sequence). The CDR3 sequence is 16 residues long. The CDR3 DNA sequence: TGTGCCTGGAGTGTTATCAGCGGGGGATTCCGAGAGACCCAGTACTTC. As protein: CAWSVISGGFRETQYF.

This chain links TRBV25-1 with TRBJ1-4; 7 positions agree with TRBD1. This CDR3 spans 15 amino acids. Trimming at V came to 5 bases and at J to 8 bases, leaving 11 bases not matched to a gene. Germline V lookup: CDR1 MGHDK, CDR2 SYGVNS. CDR3 in DNA: TGTGCCAGCAGTACTGCGACAGGGACTTCCGAAAAACTGTTTTTT. As protein: CASSTATGTSEKLFF.

The gene calls are TRBV6-5 and TRBJ2-1; D gene unclear. Trimming removed 2 bases at V and 8 bases at J, with 10 bases between. Germline V gives CDR1 MNHEY, CDR2 SVGAGI. The CDR3 consists of 13 residues. The CDR3 sequence: CASSYDSHHEQFF. DNA of the CDR3: TGTGCCAGCAGTTACGACTCCCACCATGAGCAGTTCTTC.

The chain links TRBV19 to TRBJ1-2, with D perhaps TRBD1 (5 bases). The CDR3 sequence is 15 residues long. The germline gives CDR1 LNHDA, CDR2 SQIVND (reference sequence). V was trimmed by 1 base and J by 5 bases, leaving 14 bases between them. CDR3 amino acids: CASSIVRQRIYGYTF. The CDR3, as DNA: TGTGCCAGTAGTATAGTGAGACAGAGGATTTATGGCTACACCTTC.

The chain uses TRBV7-2 and TRBJ1-3; 7 bases are shared with TRBD1. After removal of 7 bases from V and 2 bases from J, the junction contained 5 bases not matched to a gene. CDR3 length: 14 amino acids. Germline V CDR1 and CDR2: SGHTA, FQGNSA. This CDR3 reads CASTPGQAGNTIYF. The CDR3 region has the DNA TGTGCCAGCACCCCCGGACAGGCTGGAAACACCATATATTTT.

The V gene is TRBV12-5, the J gene TRBJ1-1, with 8 bases that match TRBD1. CDR3 length equals 14 residues. The V and J ends lost 4 bases and 4 bases, in that order; junction bases with no gene match: 5. Germline V lookup: CDR1 LGHNT, CDR2 FRNRAP. The CDR3 spells CASGSNRGGTEAFF. The CDR3 DNA reads as TGTGCTAGTGGTTCCAACAGGGGGGGCACTGAAGCTTTCTTT.

The chain couples TRBV7-3 to TRBJ1-2, with TRBD1 matching over 9 bases. Per the germline V gene, CDR1 is SGHTA and CDR2 is FQGTGA. Trimming removed 2 bases from V and 6 bases from J; junction bases left unmatched: 7. This CDR3 is built from 15 residues. CDR3 sequence: CASSLFGGQGHGYTF. Here the CDR3 DNA reads TGTGCCAGCAGCTTATTTGGGGGACAGGGTCATGGCTACACCTTC.

This chain uses TRBV7-9 with TRBJ2-5; 9 nucleotides align to TRBD1. This CDR3 contains 16 residues. V lost 7 bases, J lost 5 bases, and 14 bases stayed unmatched. From germline, CDR1 is SEHNR and CDR2 FQNEAQ (reference sequence). CDR3 in DNA: TGTGCCAGCACCCCTTCCGATGGGACAGGGACGGAGACCCAGTACTTC. This sequence encodes CASTPSDGTGTETQYF.

The chain recombines TRBV30 with TRBJ2-7, with 7 positions matching TRBD1. CDR3 length equals 13 residues. Germline loops: CDR1 GTSNPN, CDR2 SVGIG (reference sequence). V lost 2 bases to trimming and J lost 0 bases; unmatched junction nucleotides: 1. CDR3 nucleotide sequence: TGTGCCTGGAGTCGGGACAGCTCCTACGAGCAGTACTTC. Its protein is CAWSRDSSYEQYF.

V and J are TRBV10-3 and TRBJ2-1; 10 positions match TRBD2. The J segment lost 2 bases and the V segment lost 4 bases, leaving 11 bases of the junction unmatched. This CDR3 is built from 18 residues. Germline V gene sequence: CDR1 ENHRY, CDR2 SYGVKD. In DNA, the CDR3 is TGTGCCATCAGTGCAGCGGGGGGGGACTTAGCTACCTACAATGAGCAGTTCTTC. Its protein is CAISAAGGDLATYNEQFF.

The rearrangement uses TRBV30 and TRBJ1-3; no reliable D call. This CDR3 region has 16 residues. V was clipped by 1 base and J by 0 bases, with 13 bases between them. CDR1 is GTSNPN, CDR2 SVGIG, per germline (reference sequence). The CDR3 nucleotides are TGTGCCTGGAGTGCTACATACGGGAACTCTGGAAACACCATATATTTT. Residues: CAWSATYGNSGNTIYF.

This clone was detected once. V usage is TRBV7-3 and J usage is TRBJ2-1; 9 bases map to TRBD2. J lost 6 bases, V lost 2 bases, and 8 bases had no gene match. Germline CDR1 reads SGHTA; CDR2 reads FQGTGA. The CDR3 spans 16 residues. Here the CDR3 DNA reads TGTGCCAGCAGCTTAGTAGGCGGGGGGGCTCCCAATGAGCAGTTCTTC. Protein: CASSLVGGGAPNEQFF. Together with reference TRBV7-3 and TRBJ2-1, the CDR3 gives the full variable domain: GAGVSQTPSNKVTEKGKYVELRCDPISGHTALYWYRQSLGQGPEFLIYFQGTGAADDSGLPNDRFFAVRPEGSVSTLKIQRTERGDSAVYLCASSLVGGGAPNEQFFGPGTRLTVL.

V is TRBV5-6 and J is TRBJ1-6; no clear D gene. The V and J ends lost 4 bases and 4 bases respectively, with 9 bases between them. This CDR3 is built from 14 residues. CDR1 and CDR2 (germline): SGHDT, YYEEEE. The CDR3 protein is CASSPYTYNSPLHF. The CDR3, as DNA: TGTGCCAGCAGCCCTTATACTTATAATTCACCCCTCCACTTT.

In this sample, this clone turned up a few times. The gene calls are TRBV30 and TRBJ1-1, with D hard to call. With 2 bases removed from V and 1 base from J, the gap between germline ends came to 8 bases. Germline V CDR1 and CDR2: GTSNPN, SVGIG (reference sequence). CDR3 length equals 13 residues. Here the CDR3 DNA reads TGTGCCTGGAGTCTACCGAGGAACACTGAAGCTTTCTTT. Translated: CAWSLPRNTEAFF.

V and J are TRBV6-1 and TRBJ2-7; D gene unclear. The length of the CDR3 is 12 residues. Germline V CDR1 and CDR2: MNHNS, SASEGT. Trimming removed 5 bases from V and 3 bases from J, with 8 bases in between. The chain's CDR3 is CASSPDNYEQYF. The CDR3 nucleotides read TGTGCCAGCAGTCCAGACAACTACGAGCAGTACTTC.

The chain recombines TRBV13 with TRBJ2-7; 7 nucleotides agree with TRBD1. The germline V gene encodes CDR1 PRHDT and CDR2 FYEKMQ (reference sequence). The CDR3 sequence is 15 residues long. V was pared by 5 bases and J by 2 bases, with 9 bases of the junction left unmatched. The CDR3 DNA follows: TGTGCCAGCAGCCCAACCACAGGGGCTCCCTACGAGCAGTACTTC. It encodes CASSPTTGAPYEQYF.

This chain connects TRBV5-1 to TRBJ2-3; 11 bases align to TRBD2. Germline-derived CDR1 and CDR2 are SGHRS and YFSETQ. The J segment lost 1 base and the V segment lost 5 bases, leaving 3 bases of the junction unmatched. The CDR3 extends over 15 amino acids. The CDR3 here is CASRTSGGRTDTQYF. The CDR3 DNA follows: TGCGCCAGCAGAACTAGCGGGGGTCGCACAGATACGCAGTATTTT.

This chain connects TRBV27 to TRBJ1-5; D remains ambiguous. With 5 bases removed from V and 8 bases from J, the gap between germline ends came to 19 bases. The CDR3 runs 15 residues. Germline CDR1 MNHEY, CDR2 SMNVEV (reference sequence). CDR3 DNA sequence: TGTGCCAGCAGTCCCCGGAAGGATGAGAGGGAGCCCCAGCATTTT. This gives the protein CASSPRKDEREPQHF.

This chain joins TRBV18 and TRBJ1-5; 10 bases match TRBD1. The V segment lost 6 bases and the J segment 5 bases; nucleotides outside the gene matches: 10. Germline V gene data show CDR1 as KGHSH and CDR2 as LQKENI. CDR3 length: 16 residues. CDR3 loop: CASSPGTGVLYQPQHF. CDR3 bases: TGTGCCAGCTCCCCCGGGACAGGGGTTCTCTATCAGCCCCAGCATTTT.

V and J are TRBV7-2 and TRBJ1-3, with D possibly being TRBD1 (5 bases). CDR1 and CDR2 (germline): SGHTA, FQGNSA. The CDR3 consists of 14 residues. V was shortened by 7 bases and J by 9 bases, with 19 bases between the two germline ends. The CDR3 nucleotides read TGTGCCAGCACTTGGGGCCCCAATAGTGGCACCATATATTTT. It specifies CASTWGPNSGTIYF.

The chain is built from TRBV10-3 and TRBJ1-1; D gene uncertain. The CDR3 consists of 15 residues. V was trimmed by 0 bases and J by 2 bases, leaving 10 bases between them. Germline lookup yields CDR1 ENHRY and CDR2 SYGVKD. The DNA of the CDR3 is TGTGCCATCAGTGAGTCGGGCCAGGCTAACACTGAAGCTTTCTTT. Translation: CAISESGQANTEAFF.

This chain joins TRBV5-1 and TRBJ1-4, with a possible D match to TRBD1 (5 bases). Deletions cut 0 bases from V and 0 bases from J, with 12 bases between. Looked up from germline, CDR1 is SGHRS and CDR2 is YFSETQ. The CDR3 runs 17 residues. Here the CDR3 reads CASSLGSGIATNEKLFF. CDR3 nucleotides: TGCGCCAGCAGCTTGGGGTCAGGGATTGCAACTAATGAAAAACTGTTTTTT.

The chain employs TRBV11-2 and TRBJ1-1; D remains ambiguous. This CDR3 comprises 14 residues. V was trimmed by 0 bases and J by 3 bases, leaving 8 bases between them. Germline CDR1 SGHAT, CDR2 FQNNGV. CDR3 sequence (DNA): TGTGCCAGCAGCTTAGATCCGGACTACACTGAAGCTTTCTTT. The encoded protein is CASSLDPDYTEAFF.

The V gene is TRBV19, the J gene TRBJ1-2, with 9 positions matching TRBD1. The CDR3 has 15 amino acids. V gave up 5 bases and J gave up 2 bases; unmatched junction bases: 6. The germline gives CDR1 LNHDA, CDR2 SQIVND (reference sequence). The CDR3 loop reads CASSFPGQGNYGYTF. The CDR3 DNA reads TGTGCCAGTAGTTTTCCAGGACAGGGGAACTATGGCTACACCTTC.

This chain uses TRBV11-1 with TRBJ2-3; 8 positions match TRBD2. CDR1 is SGHAT and CDR2 is FQDESV in the germline V gene (reference sequence). Unmatched junction bases numbered 10, after V lost 3 bases and J lost 2 bases. The CDR3 contains 17 residues. CDR3 coding DNA: TGTGCCAGCAGCTTGATTCGGGGGGGGGCCTCCACAGATACGCAGTATTTT. Amino acids: CASSLIRGGASTDTQYF.

The rearrangement links TRBV11-3 to TRBJ1-1; 7 bases line up with TRBD1. The trim removed 3 bases at V and 4 bases at J, leaving 2 bases unmatched. This CDR3 comprises 13 residues. CDR1 SGHNT and CDR2 YENEEA come from the germline V gene. The CDR3 spells CASSFAGGTEAFF. DNA of the CDR3: TGTGCCAGCAGCTTCGCAGGGGGCACTGAAGCTTTCTTT. Drawing the rest from reference TRBV11-3 and TRBJ1-1, the complete variable domain is EAGVVQSPRYKIIEKKQPVAFWCNPISGHNTLYWYLQNLGQGPELLIRYENEEAVDDSQLPKDRFSAERLKGVDSTLKIQPAELGDSAVYLCASSFAGGTEAFFGQGTRLTVV.

V gene TRBV10-3 combines with J gene TRBJ1-2; possibly TRBD1 for D (6 bases). Germline V gives CDR1 ENHRY, CDR2 SYGVKD. Trimming took off 3 bases at V and 0 bases at J, with 11 bases between the two ends. This CDR3 has 15 amino acids. DNA for the CDR3: TGTGCCATCAGTGACCAGGGGCGAACTAACTATGGCTACACCTTC. Translating gives CAISDQGRTNYGYTF.

This chain connects TRBV5-1 to TRBJ2-1; D may be TRBD2 (5 bases). Germline V lookup: CDR1 SGHRS, CDR2 YFSETQ. This CDR3 has 15 amino acids. Between the trimmed V and J ends, which lost 1 base and 8 bases, there was a span of 16 bases. CDR3 sequence: CASSLQGSGMYEQFF. CDR3 in DNA: TGCGCCAGCAGCTTGCAAGGTTCGGGGATGTATGAGCAGTTCTTC.

The chain combines TRBV5-1 with TRBJ1-2; unclear D gene. This CDR3 region has 15 residues. From germline, CDR1 is SGHRS and CDR2 YFSETQ. Between the trimmed V and J ends, which lost 0 bases and 0 bases, there was a span of 9 bases. For the CDR3, the DNA is TGCGCCAGCAGCTTGGCCGGGAGCACTAACTATGGCTACACCTTC. This codes for CASSLAGSTNYGYTF.

The rearrangement uses TRBV23-1 and TRBJ1-5; 8 bases match TRBD1. TRBV23-1 belongs to the ORF category, with a function that is uncertain. This CDR3 region has 18 residues. The trim removed 1 base at V and 4 bases at J, leaving 12 bases unmatched. This chain's CDR3 is CASSQYIRGQDLNQPQHF. CDR3 DNA sequence: TGCGCCAGCAGTCAATATATTAGGGGACAGGATCTTAATCAGCCCCAGCATTTT.

The V gene is TRBV19, the J gene TRBJ2-7; D unclear. V was shortened by 4 bases and J by 9 bases, with 16 bases between the two germline ends. Per the germline V gene, CDR1 is LNHDA and CDR2 is SQIVND (reference sequence). The CDR3 covers 13 residues. The CDR3 protein is CASSTNEEIGQYF. The CDR3 DNA reads as TGTGCCAGTAGTACTAATGAAGAGATCGGGCAGTACTTC.

The chain links TRBV11-3 to TRBJ1-6; D is uncertain. This CDR3 is built from 17 residues. V was pared by 3 bases and J by 0 bases, with 12 bases between. Per germline, CDR1 SGHNT and CDR2 YENEEA. The DNA of the CDR3 is TGTGCCAGCAGCTTCCGACTGGAGAGCTCCTATAATTCACCCCTCCACTTT. It translates to CASSFRLESSYNSPLHF.